This TCR beta chain was identified during a study of regulatory T cells in long-lasting Graves disease. Whole-study context: Antithyroid drug exposure in newly diagnosed Graves' patients had lasted under 3 months.

Trimming cost V 0 bases and J 2 bases, with 20 bases left between them. CDR3 length: 19 residues. The germline V gene encodes CDR1 MGHRA and CDR2 YSYEKL. Study results and caveats: Blood alone, not thyroid tissue, was studied.

Specified time point: newly diagnosed GD, antithyroid drugs for less than 3 months. Generation of the TCR library employed RNA extracted from PBMCs. For TCR beta, libraries came from iRepertoire HTBI primers and Arm-PCR of CDR3 regions. TCRdb analysed the multiplex PCR reads with MiXCR anew, one entry per CDR3 protein. The sample includes 400,000 to 450,000 distinct CDR3 sequences, 14% to 15% seen only once; the top ten take approximately 15%. This clonotype was counted ten times or more. Its antigen is not known. This same sample was also part of a study on T cells in Graves' hyperthyroidism and ophthalmopathy. That investigation notes: A lack of ophthalmopathy progression within 18 months defined stable Graves' hyperthyroidism.

This chain links TRBV4-1 with TRBJ1-5; D might be TRBD1 (5 bases). This material consisted of peripheral blood mononuclear cells (PBMCs), taken at new diagnosis, from a patient treated with antithyroid drugs. This clonotype was sampled from a woman in her 30s with Graves disease. The chain's CDR3 is CASSQDPRPSEQGNQPQHF. CDR3 sequence (DNA): TGCGCCAGCAGCCAAGATCCCCGCCCGTCCGAACAGGGCAATCAGCCCCAGCATTTT.